This entry lists 27 T cell receptor beta chains sequenced from one sample in a study of T-cell reconstitution after alpha-beta-depleted transplantation in children. Preparation of the TCRbeta library used unique molecular identifiers. TCRdb reprocessed the PCR reads with MiXCR, giving one entry per CDR3 protein. The data hold 450,000 to 550,000 distinct CDR3 sequences, with roughly 11% observed a single time. This material consisted of PBMCs, mostly from graft donor cells, taken 180 days after TCRalphabeta/CD19-depleted stem cell transplant. Receptor source: a female patient younger than 10 who had a stem cell transplant for aplastic anemia, so the T cells may come from the graft donor.

This clonotype occurred many times. The CDR3 protein is CSATDVVAGPSYEQYF. The CDR3 DNA is TGCAGTGCCACGGACGTAGTAGCGGGTCCCTCCTACGAGCAGTACTTC. V is TRBV20-1 and J is TRBJ2-7; TRBD2 matches 7 bases. V lost 6 bases, J lost 0 bases, and 14 bases stayed unmatched. Germline V gene sequence: CDR1 DFQATT, CDR2 SNEGSKA (reference sequence). The length of the CDR3 is 16 residues.

This clonotype was counted many times. The rearrangement joins TRBV2 to TRBJ2-1, with TRBD2 matching over 7 bases. After removal of 6 bases from V and 14 bases from J, the junction contained 4 bases not matched to a gene. Germline V gene data show CDR1 as SNHLY and CDR2 as FYNNEI. The CDR3 loop spans 10 amino acids. The CDR3 loop is CASRGGFEFF. For the CDR3, the DNA is TGTGCCAGCAGGGGGGGGTTTGAGTTCTTC.

Ten or more counts support this clonotype. As DNA, the CDR3 is TGCAGTGCGCCTTCCCACGGGCTCACCGGGGAGCTGTTTTTT. It translates to CSAPSHGLTGELFF. The gene calls are TRBV20-1 and TRBJ2-2; D gene ambiguous. Germline values: CDR1 DFQATT, CDR2 SNEGSKA (reference sequence). The V and J ends lost 6 bases and 4 bases respectively, with 15 bases between them. The CDR3 runs to 14 residues.

This sequence joins TRBV20-1 and TRBJ1-1; 11 nucleotides line up with TRBD1. V was pared by 2 bases and J by 4 bases, with 3 bases of the junction left unmatched. Germline V CDR1 and CDR2: DFQATT, SNEGSKA (reference sequence). The CDR3 contains 14 residues. The CDR3 DNA reads as TGCAGTGCTAGACGGACAGGGGGCGTCACTGAAGCTTTCTTT. Its protein is CSARRTGGVTEAFF.

J is TRBJ2-7 and V is TRBV20-1; TRBD1 is a possible D gene (5 bases). Trimming removed 3 bases at V and 0 bases at J, with 12 bases between. The CDR3 sequence is 14 residues long. Germline assignment: CDR1 DFQATT and CDR2 SNEGSKA (reference sequence). The CDR3 loop reads CSARGQGLSYEQYF. As DNA, the CDR3 is TGCAGTGCTAGGGGTCAGGGTCTCTCCTACGAGCAGTACTTC.

The chain couples TRBV5-1 to TRBJ2-1; the D gene is possibly TRBD1 (5 bases). The V end was cut by 6 bases, the J end by 5 bases, with 12 bases between. The CDR3 spans 13 residues. Germline lookup yields CDR1 SGHRS and CDR2 YFSETQ. The CDR3 nucleotides are TGCGCCAGCACCGGTGACAGAGACAATGAGCAGTTCTTC. As protein: CASTGDRDNEQFF.

This clonotype occurred many times. V is TRBV4-3 and J is TRBJ2-7, with TRBD1 matching 8 bases. V lost 1 base and J lost 6; bases outside the gene matches: 2. CDR3 length: 13 residues. CDR1 and CDR2 (germline): LGHNA, YSLEER. CDR3 nucleotides: TGCGCCAGCAGCCAAGTCGACAGGGGCGAGCAGTACTTC. Protein: CASSQVDRGEQYF.

Of note for this clonotype: An end of the junction differs from the germline gene, which may be a read error. This chain joins TRBV18 and TRBJ1-1; tentative D call: TRBD1 (5 bases). Germline V CDR1 and CDR2: KGHSH, LQKENI. The CDR3 spans 15 residues. The CDR3 DNA reads as TGTGCCAGCTCACCACCGGGACGGCCGGAGACTGAAGCTTCCTTT. It yields the protein CASSPPGRPETEASF.

The chain has TRBV14 and TRBJ2-3, with a possible D match to TRBD2 (5 bases). The germline V and J ends were trimmed by 0 bases and 11 bases, with 12 bases remaining between them. In germline, CDR1 is SGHDN, CDR2 FVKESK. The CDR3 runs 13 residues. The CDR3 coding sequence is TGTGCCAGCAGCCAAGAAGAGTGGAGGTTGCAGTATTTT. Encoded protein: CASSQEEWRLQYF.

This clonotype showed up just a few times. This rearrangement joins TRBV2 to TRBJ2-5, with D unclear. Germline V gene data show CDR1 as SNHLY and CDR2 as FYNNEI. The CDR3 length is 11 residues. Trimming shortened V by 6 bases and J by 4 bases, and 6 bases separated the two germline ends. Here the CDR3 DNA reads TGTGCCAGCAGGGGAATAGAGACCCAGTACTTC. This translates into CASRGIETQYF.

This clonotype appeared a few times. This sequence joins TRBV29-1 and TRBJ2-5; no clear D gene. Germline values: CDR1 SQVTM, CDR2 ANQGSEA. The CDR3 length is 14 residues. V was clipped by 6 bases and J by 10 bases, with 24 bases between them. The CDR3 nucleotides read TGCAGCGTGCGACCATCAGTGTCTGGAAGAGACCAGTACTTC. This translates into CSVRPSVSGRDQYF.

This sequence joins TRBV29-1 and TRBJ1-1, with 7 bases lining up with TRBD1. Germline loops: CDR1 SQVTM, CDR2 ANQGSEA. This CDR3 comprises 13 residues. V gave up 6 bases and J gave up 1 base; unmatched junction bases: 5. CDR3 loop: CSVGRQGNTEAFF. The CDR3 nucleotides are TGCAGCGTGGGGAGACAGGGGAACACTGAAGCTTTCTTT.

This clonotype was seen repeatedly, ten times or more. This rearrangement joins TRBV5-1 to TRBJ2-2; D remains ambiguous. CDR3 size: 14 residues. V was cut by 0 bases and J by 1 base, with 4 bases left in between. Germline CDR1 SGHRS, CDR2 YFSETQ. Here the CDR3 DNA reads TGCGCCAGCAGCTTGGGACAGAACACCGGGGAGCTGTTTTTT. This encodes CASSLGQNTGELFF. The whole variable domain, filled in from reference TRBV5-1 and TRBJ2-2, reads KAGVTQTPRYLIKTRGQQVTLSCSPISGHRSVSWYQQTPGQGLQFLFEYFSETQRNKGNFPGRFSGRQFSNSRSEMNVSTLELGDSALYLCASSLGQNTGELFFGEGSRLTVL.

This clonotype was counted between two and nine times. The J gene is TRBJ2-1, the V gene TRBV6-2 or TRBV6-3; 8 bases line up with TRBD2. This CDR3 is 18 amino acids long. Germline trimming cut 2 bases from V and 10 bases from J; bases unmatched to any gene: 19. Germline V gene lookup returns CDR1 MNHEY and CDR2 SVGEGT. CDR3 nucleotides: TGTGCCAGCAGTTACGGCCTTGTCTGGGGACTAGGGACCCAAGAGCAGTTCTTC. Translation: CASSYGLVWGLGTQEQFF.

A few counts support this clonotype. This rearrangement joins TRBV7-8 to TRBJ2-2, with D perhaps matching TRBD2 (5 bases). This CDR3 is 14 amino acids long. In germline, CDR1 is SGHVS, CDR2 FQNEAQ. V gave up 4 bases and J gave up 4 bases, with 10 bases separating them. The CDR3 here is CASSSSRLTGELFF. In DNA form, the CDR3 reads TGTGCCAGCAGCTCTAGCCGCCTCACCGGGGAGCTGTTTTTT.

This clonotype has only a few counts. The V and J genes are TRBV5-1 and TRBJ2-1; TRBD2 matches 11 bases. CDR1 and CDR2 from the germline V gene are SGHRS and YFSETQ. V shed 0 bases and J 6 bases; nucleotides not matched to a gene: 2. The CDR3 consists of 15 residues. CDR3 nucleotide sequence: TGCGCCAGCAGCTTGGGACTAGCGGGGACCAATGAGCAGTTCTTC. Translating gives CASSLGLAGTNEQFF.

This clonotype came up a few times. This chain uses TRBV7-9 with TRBJ1-6; D not certain. This CDR3 contains 14 residues. V lost 2 bases and J lost 7, with 9 bases in between. Germline loops: CDR1 SEHNR, CDR2 FQNEAQ (reference sequence). CDR3 sequence reads: CASSLSSVNSPLHF. The CDR3 bases are TGTGCCAGCAGCTTATCATCTGTCAATTCACCCCTCCACTTT.

The V call is TRBV19, the J call TRBJ2-1, with 11 bases fitting TRBD2. CDR3 length: 18 amino acids. CDR1 is LNHDA and CDR2 is SQIVND in the germline V gene (reference sequence). V gave up 1 base and J gave up 4 bases; unmatched junction bases: 9. The CDR3 DNA is TGTGCCAGTAGTATAGTGACTAGCGGGAAGGGTTTTTACAATGAGCAGTTCTTC. As protein: CASSIVTSGKGFYNEQFF.

In this sample, this clonotype turned up a few times. The chain joins TRBV25-1 to TRBJ2-2, with 7 bases matching TRBD1. The germline V gene has CDR1 MGHDK and CDR2 SYGVNS. CDR3 length: 12 amino acids. The V gene end was trimmed by 8 bases and the J gene end by 7 bases; junction bases not matched to a gene: 4. For the CDR3, the DNA is TGTGCCAGCGGACAGGCGGACGGGGAGCTGTTTTTT. Translating it yields CASGQADGELFF.

At least ten counts were recorded for this clonotype. The CDR3 spells CSARTRGNEKLFF. CDR3 DNA: TGCAGTGCTAGAACCAGAGGGAATGAAAAACTGTTTTTT. The V call is TRBV20-1, the J call TRBJ1-4; D unresolved. The germline gives CDR1 DFQATT, CDR2 SNEGSKA (reference sequence). CDR3 length: 13 amino acids. Trimming took 2 bases from V and 5 from J, leaving 9 bases between them.

This clonotype was observed a handful of times. The CDR3 coding sequence is TGCAGCGCCGGGACTAGCGGGAGAGGATATACGCAGTATTTT. This translates into CSAGTSGRGYTQYF. The chain uses TRBV29-1 and TRBJ2-3; TRBD2 agrees at 14 bases. J lost 7 bases, V lost 7 bases, and 7 bases had no gene match. The germline gives CDR1 SQVTM, CDR2 ANQGSEA. CDR3 size: 14 residues.

This chain joins TRBV6-1 and TRBJ2-2; 12 bases are shared with TRBD2. With V trimmed by 9 bases and J by 8 bases, 13 bases remained unmatched. Germline V gene data show CDR1 as MNHNS and CDR2 as SASEGT. This CDR3 comprises 16 residues. The CDR3 region is CASSRLAGEDSGELFF. As DNA, the CDR3 is TGTGCCAGTTCCCGACTAGCGGGAGAGGATTCGGGGGAGCTGTTTTTT.

This clonotype was seen many times. The J gene is TRBJ2-7, the V gene TRBV29-1; D perhaps matches TRBD2 (7 bases). V lost 4 bases, J lost 5 bases, and 12 bases lay in between. The germline CDR1 and CDR2 sequences are SQVTM and ANQGSEA. This CDR3 is 12 amino acids long. The CDR3 here is CSVGAGAHEQYF. CDR3 DNA sequence: TGCAGCGTTGGGGCGGGGGCGCACGAGCAGTACTTC.

This clonotype turned up a few times. The V call is TRBV5-8, the J call TRBJ2-5; TRBD2 aligns across 8 bases. CDR1 is SGHTS, CDR2 YDEGEE, per germline. V shed 2 bases, J shed 4 bases, and the junction held 4 bases outside the gene matches. The CDR3 length is 14 residues. In DNA, the CDR3 is TGTGCCAGCAGCTTAGCGGGGGTTACAGAGACCCAGTACTTC. Encoded protein: CASSLAGVTETQYF. The whole variable domain, remainder taken from reference TRBV5-8 and TRBJ2-5, is EAGVTQSPTHLIKTRGQQATLRCSPISGHTSVYWYQQALGLGLQFLLWYDEGEERNRGNFPPRFSGRQFPNYSSELNVNALELEDSALYLCASSLAGVTETQYFGPGTRLLVL.

This clonotype was seen at least ten times. This chain joins TRBV6-2 or TRBV6-3 and TRBJ1-5, with a tentative D call TRBD1 (5 bases). Looked up from germline, CDR1 is MNHEY and CDR2 is SVGEGT. This CDR3 has 17 residues. V shed 5 bases and J shed 0 bases, with 17 bases lying between them. CDR3 protein: CASSPGGTGSSNQPQHF. As DNA, the CDR3 is TGTGCCAGCAGTCCAGGCGGGACGGGGTCTAGCAATCAGCCCCAGCATTTT.

This clonotype was detected a few times. The chain couples TRBV28 to TRBJ2-3; D is uncertain. Germline CDR1 is MDHEN and CDR2 is SYDVKM. This CDR3 spans 11 amino acids. Trimming removed 6 bases from V and 5 bases from J, with 6 bases in between. The chain's CDR3 is CASRGIDTQYF. CDR3 DNA: TGTGCCAGCAGAGGGATAGATACGCAGTATTTT.

J is TRBJ1-5 and V is TRBV28, with D perhaps TRBD1 (6 bases). V was shortened by 2 bases and J by 6 bases, with 14 bases between the two germline ends. The CDR3 is 15 residues long. Germline CDR1 is MDHEN and CDR2 is SYDVKM. CDR3 nucleotide sequence: TGTGCCAGCAGTTTAGCGGGGGCAGGGGTTCAGCCCCAGCATTTT. This encodes CASSLAGAGVQPQHF.